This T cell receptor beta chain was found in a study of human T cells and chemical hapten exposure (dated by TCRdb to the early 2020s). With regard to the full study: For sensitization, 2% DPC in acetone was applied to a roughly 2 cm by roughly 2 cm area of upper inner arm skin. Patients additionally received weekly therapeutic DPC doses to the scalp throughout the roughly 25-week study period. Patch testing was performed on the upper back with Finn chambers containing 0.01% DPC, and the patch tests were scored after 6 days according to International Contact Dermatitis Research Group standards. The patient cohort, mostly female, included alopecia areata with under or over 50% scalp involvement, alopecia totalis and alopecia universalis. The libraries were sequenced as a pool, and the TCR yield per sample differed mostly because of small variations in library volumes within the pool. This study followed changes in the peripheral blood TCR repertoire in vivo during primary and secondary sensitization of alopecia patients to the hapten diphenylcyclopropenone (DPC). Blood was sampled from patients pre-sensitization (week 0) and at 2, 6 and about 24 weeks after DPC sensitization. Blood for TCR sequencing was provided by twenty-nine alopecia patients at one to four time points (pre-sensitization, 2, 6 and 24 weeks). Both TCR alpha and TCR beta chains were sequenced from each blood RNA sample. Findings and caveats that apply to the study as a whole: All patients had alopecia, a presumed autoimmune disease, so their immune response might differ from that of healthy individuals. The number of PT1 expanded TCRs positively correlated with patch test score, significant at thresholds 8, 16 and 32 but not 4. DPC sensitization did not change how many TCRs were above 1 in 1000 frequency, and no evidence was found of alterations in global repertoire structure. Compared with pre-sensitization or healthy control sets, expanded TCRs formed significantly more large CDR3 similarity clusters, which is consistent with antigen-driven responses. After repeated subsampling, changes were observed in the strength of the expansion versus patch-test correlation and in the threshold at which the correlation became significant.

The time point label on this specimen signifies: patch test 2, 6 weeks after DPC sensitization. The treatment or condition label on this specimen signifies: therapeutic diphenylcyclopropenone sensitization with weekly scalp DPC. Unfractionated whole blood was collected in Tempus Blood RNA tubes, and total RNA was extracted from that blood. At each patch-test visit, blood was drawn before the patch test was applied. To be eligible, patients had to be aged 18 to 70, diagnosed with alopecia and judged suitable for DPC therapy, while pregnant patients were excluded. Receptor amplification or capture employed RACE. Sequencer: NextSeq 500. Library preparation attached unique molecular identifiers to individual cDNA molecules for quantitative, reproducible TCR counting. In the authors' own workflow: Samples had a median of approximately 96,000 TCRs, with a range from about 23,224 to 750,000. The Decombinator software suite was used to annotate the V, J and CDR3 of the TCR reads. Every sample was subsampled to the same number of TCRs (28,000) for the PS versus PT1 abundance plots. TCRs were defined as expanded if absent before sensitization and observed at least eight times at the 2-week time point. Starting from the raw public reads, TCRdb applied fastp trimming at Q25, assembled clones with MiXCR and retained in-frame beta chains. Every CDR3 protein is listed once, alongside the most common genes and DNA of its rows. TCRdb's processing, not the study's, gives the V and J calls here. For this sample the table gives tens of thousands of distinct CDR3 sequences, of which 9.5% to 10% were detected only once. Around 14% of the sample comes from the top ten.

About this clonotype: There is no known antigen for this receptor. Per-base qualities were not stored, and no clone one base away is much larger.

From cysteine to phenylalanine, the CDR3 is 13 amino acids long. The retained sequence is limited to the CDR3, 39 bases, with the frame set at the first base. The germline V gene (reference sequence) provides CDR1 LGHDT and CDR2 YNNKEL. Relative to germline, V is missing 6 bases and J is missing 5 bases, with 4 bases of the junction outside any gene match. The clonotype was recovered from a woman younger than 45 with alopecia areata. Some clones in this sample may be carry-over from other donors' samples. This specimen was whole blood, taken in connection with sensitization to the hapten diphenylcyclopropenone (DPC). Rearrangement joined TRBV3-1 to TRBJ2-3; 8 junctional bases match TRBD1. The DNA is TGTGCCAGCAGACAGGGGGTTGGAGATACGCAGTATTTT. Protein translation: CASRQGVGDTQYF.